Following are 25 T cell receptor beta chains from one sample sequenced in a study of cytomegalovirus exposure and HLA in healthy donors. The PCR made use of 60 Vbeta and 13 Jbeta primers. Assay used: immunoSEQ multiplex PCR; TCRdb lists only in-frame clones, some missing. The table lists 100,000 to 150,000 clones, about 61% of them singletons, with 2% to 2.5% in the top ten. Specimen: PBMCs. The receptor set was obtained from a woman aged 40 to 50 in good health and CMV-seronegative.

V gene TRBV10-3 combines with J gene TRBJ1-2, with D perhaps TRBD1 (5 bases). The CDR3 totals 13 residues. V lost 4 bases, J lost 5 bases, and 11 bases lay in between. Germline V gene sequence: CDR1 ENHRY, CDR2 SYGVKD. CDR3 sequence reads: CAISVGGEYGYTF. The CDR3 DNA follows: TGTGCCATCAGTGTGGGGGGAGAATATGGCTACACCTTC.

V gene TRBV5-4 combines with J gene TRBJ2-3; no reliable D call. The CDR3 extends over 19 amino acids. The V and J ends lost 0 bases and 5 bases respectively, with 25 bases between them. The V gene's germline CDR1 is SGHNT and CDR2 YYREEE (reference sequence). CDR3 amino acids: CASSLGREVSSLPVDTQYF. The CDR3 DNA sequence: TGTGCCAGCAGCTTGGGGAGAGAAGTGAGTTCACTCCCTGTAGATACGCAGTATTTT.

The chain is built from TRBV2 and TRBJ1-1; 7 nucleotides match TRBD1. V lost 6 bases and J lost 3; bases outside the gene matches: 4. The CDR3 is 13 residues long. The germline CDR1 and CDR2 sequences are SNHLY and FYNNEI. The CDR3 protein is CASRVGQDTEAFF. DNA of the CDR3: TGTGCCAGCAGAGTTGGACAGGACACTGAAGCTTTCTTT.

The chain recombines TRBV30 with TRBJ1-1; TRBD1 agrees at 9 bases. This CDR3 is 12 amino acids long. The trim removed 3 bases at V and 8 bases at J, leaving 4 bases unmatched. Per the germline V gene, CDR1 is GTSNPN and CDR2 is SVGIG (reference sequence). DNA of the CDR3: TGTGCCTGGAGCCCCGGACAGGGGGAAGCTTTCTTT. Protein sequence: CAWSPGQGEAFF.

The CDR3 sequence: CASSLGRGRTEAFF. The CDR3 bases are TGTGCCAGCAGCTTAGGTCGCGGTCGTACTGAAGCTTTCTTT. The V and J genes are TRBV11-1 and TRBJ1-1; D not certain. The V and J ends lost 1 base and 5 bases respectively, with 11 bases between them. This CDR3 region has 14 residues. The germline V gene encodes CDR1 SGHAT and CDR2 FQDESV (reference sequence).

The V and J genes are TRBV10-3 and TRBJ2-1; 10 positions agree with TRBD2. The CDR3 is made up of 12 amino acids. J gave up 5 bases and V 10 bases, and 2 bases lay outside the gene matches. CDR1 and CDR2 from the germline V gene are ENHRY and SYGVKD. The CDR3 DNA reads as TGTGCCAATAGCGGGGGGAACAATGAGCAGTTCTTC. As protein: CANSGGNNEQFF.

This clone counts as medium-sized (0.01 to 0.1%). This chain links TRBV2 with TRBJ1-1; a weak D match, TRBD1 (6 bases). This CDR3 spans 12 amino acids. The V end lost 7 bases, the J end lost 7 bases, and 13 bases lay between the germline ends. The V gene's germline CDR1 is SNHLY and CDR2 FYNNEI. CDR3 residues: CASNLQQGEAFF. The CDR3 DNA is TGTGCCAGCAATTTGCAACAGGGTGAAGCTTTCTTT.

The J gene is TRBJ1-2, the V gene TRBV10-3; TRBD1 matches 7 bases. There are 14 residues in the CDR3. Trimming took 6 bases from V and 2 from J; bases not matched to a gene: 6. CDR1 ENHRY and CDR2 SYGVKD come from the germline V gene. This CDR3 reads CAIRGDSPNYGYTF. As DNA, the CDR3 is TGTGCCATCAGAGGGGACAGCCCGAACTATGGCTACACCTTC.

The chain carries TRBV2 and TRBJ1-3, with D possibly being TRBD1 (6 bases). The germline V gene encodes CDR1 SNHLY and CDR2 FYNNEI. The CDR3 spans 15 residues. Trimming shortened V by 6 bases and J by 1 base, and 13 bases separated the two germline ends. The CDR3 loop reads CASSNTGKSGNTIYF. The CDR3 nucleotides are TGTGCCAGCAGCAATACAGGGAAGTCTGGAAACACCATATATTTT.

The J gene is TRBJ2-3, the V gene TRBV7-3, with 10 positions matching TRBD1. V dropped 5 bases and J dropped 4; count of bases not matched to a gene: 6. Germline CDR1 is SGHTA and CDR2 is FQGTGA. The CDR3 runs 15 residues. CDR3 residues: CASSPRDRGSDTQYF. The CDR3 bases are TGTGCCAGCAGCCCCCGGGACAGGGGATCAGATACGCAGTATTTT.

The table lists this clone with a count of one. The chain carries TRBV5-8 and TRBJ1-1, with TRBD1 matching 8 bases. V shed 4 bases, J shed 1 base, and the junction held 3 bases outside the gene matches. In germline, CDR1 is SGHTS, CDR2 YDEGEE. The CDR3 spans 14 residues. The CDR3 sequence is CASSIGQGNTEAFF. The CDR3 bases are TGTGCCAGCAGCATAGGACAGGGGAACACTGAAGCTTTCTTT.

This chain uses TRBV7-3 with TRBJ1-1; D is unclear. There are 13 residues in the CDR3. V lost 1 base and J lost 5, with 8 bases in between. Germline loops: CDR1 SGHTA, CDR2 FQGTGA. CDR3 nucleotide sequence: TGTGCCAGCAGCTTAATGCCGAGGACTGAAGCTTTCTTT. Translating gives CASSLMPRTEAFF.

J is TRBJ2-7 and V is TRBV5-5; a weak D match, TRBD1 (5 bases). Germline lookup yields CDR1 SGHKS and CDR2 YYEKEE (reference sequence). Trimming cost V 3 bases and J 3 bases, with 10 bases left between them. CDR3 length: 13 amino acids. The CDR3 region is CASSSLDSYEQYF. Written as DNA, the CDR3 is TGTGCCAGCAGCTCCCTAGACAGCTACGAGCAGTACTTC.

Concerning this clone: The conserved closing phenylalanine or tryptophan is absent in this CDR3, likely reflecting a read error. The limits of the CDR3 on the DNA are not certain, so only TCRdb's listed CDR3 is given. The chain is built from TRBV30 and TRBJ1-2; the D segment call TRBD1 is taken from the table without a DNA check. Inclusive of both ends, the CDR3 amounts to 14 amino acids. CDR1 and CDR2 (germline): GTSNPN, SVGIG (reference sequence). The chain's CDR3 is CAWSPTPNRVPLKN.

For this clone: One end of the junction is discordant with germline, which a read error may explain. The chain joins TRBV6-1 to TRBJ2-1; D gene ambiguous. This CDR3 is 12 amino acids long. The V gene's germline CDR1 is MNHNS and CDR2 SASEGT. CDR3 protein: CASSENLANGVF. The CDR3 nucleotides read TGTGCCAGCAGTGAAAATTTGGCTAATGGAGTCTTC.

V and J are TRBV4-1 and TRBJ2-5; tentative D call: TRBD2 (6 bases). The end of the DNA fits TRBJ2-7 better, so the J call may be wrong. The CDR3 loop spans 13 amino acids. Germline-derived CDR1 and CDR2 are MGHRA and YSYEKL. CDR3 coding DNA: TGCGCCAGCGGAGTTCCAGCGGGCAACGAGCAGTACTTC. Its protein product is CASGVPAGNEQYF.

The CDR3 DNA reads as TGTGCCAGCAGCTTAGGGCAGGGTAATGAAAAACTGTTTTTT. Amino acid sequence: CASSLGQGNEKLFF. The rearrangement uses TRBV7-9 and TRBJ1-4; the D gene is possibly TRBD1 (5 bases). Germline CDR1 SEHNR, CDR2 FQNEAQ (reference sequence). Trimming removed 1 base from V and 4 bases from J, with 7 bases in between. The length of the CDR3 is 14 residues.

This clone occurred once. The chain recombines TRBV27 with TRBJ1-1, with 9 positions matching TRBD1. The CDR3 runs to 14 residues. V shed 3 bases, J shed 4 bases, and the junction held 3 bases outside the gene matches. From germline, CDR1 is MNHEY and CDR2 SMNVEV (reference sequence). The CDR3 nucleotides are TGTGCCAGCAGTTTCGAGACAGGGGGCACTGAAGCTTTCTTT. Translating it yields CASSFETGGTEAFF.

This chain uses TRBV27 with TRBJ1-2; the match to TRBD1 covers 12 bases. Germline trimming cut 3 bases from V and 8 bases from J; bases unmatched to any gene: 4. The CDR3 covers 14 residues. Germline assignment: CDR1 MNHEY and CDR2 SMNVEV (reference sequence). The DNA for the CDR3 is TGTGCCAGCAGTTTCGCCGGGACAGGGGGCGGCTACACCTTC. Translation: CASSFAGTGGGYTF.

The rearrangement uses TRBV30 and TRBJ1-5; tentative D call: TRBD1 (5 bases). CDR1 is GTSNPN and CDR2 is SVGIG in the germline V gene (reference sequence). The CDR3 is 14 amino acids. V was trimmed by 0 bases and J by 5 bases, leaving 11 bases between them. The chain's CDR3 is CAWSVQGADQPQHF. The CDR3 nucleotides are TGTGCCTGGAGTGTCCAAGGGGCCGATCAGCCCCAGCATTTT.

The J gene is TRBJ2-1, the V gene TRBV4-1; no clear D. The germline CDR1 and CDR2 sequences are MGHRA and YSYEKL. V lost 3 bases, J lost 3 bases, and 9 bases lay in between. This CDR3 is built from 14 residues. The CDR3 reads CASSHPTHYNEQFF. The DNA for the CDR3 is TGCGCCAGCAGCCACCCGACTCACTACAATGAGCAGTTCTTC.

This clone appeared a few times. The CDR3 sequence: CASSGLPGQGPSYEQYF. The CDR3 region has the DNA TGTGCCAGCTCGGGGCTCCCGGGACAGGGGCCATCCTACGAGCAGTACTTC. The V gene is TRBV18, the J gene TRBJ2-7, with 10 bases matching TRBD1. Germline V gene sequence: CDR1 KGHSH, CDR2 LQKENI. This CDR3 contains 17 residues. V lost 6 bases and J lost 1; bases outside the gene matches: 12.

The table lists this clone with a few counts. This sequence joins TRBV4-2 and TRBJ2-7, with 9 bases that match TRBD1. Germline V gene data show CDR1 as LGHNA and CDR2 as YNFKEQ. The CDR3 sequence is 16 residues long. The junction had 8 bases not matched to a gene; V was cut back by 0 bases and J by 5 bases. The CDR3 region has the DNA TGTGCCAGCAGCCAAGATCCTGGACAGGGGTCCCACGAGCAGTACTTC. It translates to CASSQDPGQGSHEQYF.

The chain recombines TRBV19 with TRBJ1-1, with a possible D match to TRBD1 (5 bases). Germline V CDR1 and CDR2: LNHDA, SQIVND (reference sequence). The CDR3 has 16 residues. Trimming left V 6 bases short and J 1 base short, with 18 bases between. In nucleotides, the CDR3 is TGTGCCAGTAGGGGATTAGTAGGGGTGGCGAACACTGAAGCTTTCTTT. Its protein product is CASRGLVGVANTEAFF.

This clone appeared a few times. The chain is built from TRBV6-1 and TRBJ1-1; D is uncertain. The CDR3 extends over 15 amino acids. Germline CDR1 MNHNS, CDR2 SASEGT. V was shortened by 7 bases and J by 4 bases, with 19 bases between the two germline ends. The CDR3 region is CASTQEGGLGTEAFF. For the CDR3, the DNA is TGTGCCAGCACCCAAGAGGGCGGGTTGGGCACTGAAGCTTTCTTT.